The table lists the clone carrying this T cell receptor (beta chain) with a few counts. The entry originates in a study of blood T cell repertoires in COVID-19. Study-wide background: Nucleic acid was either cDNA or gDNA, and it came from T cells, B-cell-depleted T cells, or PBMCs.

Data came from immunoSEQ multiplex PCR; TCRdb stores just in-frame clones and leaves some out. Of roughly 70,000 clones listed, approximately 90% were seen once; the top ten hold more than 2.5%. The germline V gene encodes CDR1 LGHNA and CDR2 YNFKEQ. V lost 0 bases, J lost 6 bases, and 5 bases stayed unmatched. There are 16 residues in the CDR3. The sequenced sample was peripheral blood. The clonotype was recovered from a man aged 65 to 85 with active or convalescent COVID-19. The chain employs TRBV4-2 and TRBJ1-6; TRBD1 matches at 7 bases. The CDR3 bases are TGTGCCAGCAGCCAAGAGACCGGGACAGCTAATTCACCCCTCCACTTT. Translation gives CASSQETGTANSPLHF.